Included here is one T cell receptor (beta chain) sequence, with context. The sample comes from a study of blood T cell repertoires in COVID-19. Trimming took off 5 bases at V and 1 base at J, with 9 bases between the two ends. This CDR3 has 13 residues. The germline gives CDR1 KGHSH, CDR2 LQKENI. In the authors' workflow: Amplification of reference gene primers was used by the study to estimate nucleated cell counts. Assay: immunoSEQ multiplex PCR; the TCRdb copy retains only in-frame clones and omits some. Clone size and the V and J calls come from that table; the DNA yielded D and trimming. The sample has a few hundred thousand clones; approximately 82% are singletons.

Sequencing input: peripheral blood. The source of this sequence is a woman between 40 and 55 years old who had recovered from COVID-19. V is TRBV18 and J is TRBJ2-7, with unresolved D. This chain's CDR3 is CASSVSSSYEQYF. The CDR3 DNA reads TGTGCCAGCTCAGTGTCCTCTTCCTACGAGCAGTACTTC.